Sequencing of this T cell receptor beta chain was carried out in a study of T cell responses to AZD1222 COVID-19 vaccine. Overall study findings and caveats: Sampling captured repertoires only after the peak T cell response. The donor cohort was predominantly white British with a female majority, and clonal diversity may have been underestimated. Spike-specific TCRs gained breadth and depth after people received two AZD1222 doses. Regions 160-218 and 743-854 dominated among vaccine-associated CD4 TCRs spanning spike.

As concerns this clone: Its antigen remains unknown.

The CDR3 runs to 14 residues. Germline V gene lookup returns CDR1 ENHRY and CDR2 SYGVKD. Trimming removed 3 bases from V and 5 bases from J, with 11 bases in between. The repertoire was sequenced with immunoSEQ multiplex PCR; TCRdb's copy has only in-frame clones and lacks some. The sample has more than 150,000 clones, about nine tenths seen once. This TCR was sampled from an adult in good health. Specimen: peripheral blood, collected on day 0 of AZD1222 vaccination. V gene TRBV10-3 combines with J gene TRBJ1-5; D is unresolved. The CDR3 sequence is CAISETAGYQPQHF. DNA for the CDR3: TGTGCCATCAGTGAAACAGCAGGATATCAGCCCCAGCATTTT.